This T cell receptor beta chain was identified in a study of blood T cell repertoires in COVID-19. Study background: COVID-19 samples collected from the United States, Italy and Spain covered acute and convalescent phases.

While infection was still active, Seattle patients were enrolled and then followed longitudinally. TCRdb's copy holds only in-frame clones and misses some; the assay was immunoSEQ multiplex PCR. The data show approximately 180,000 clones, with around 81% seen just once and around 12% held by the top ten. The origin of this receptor is a woman aged 80 or over with COVID-19, enrolled during active disease. Sequencing input: peripheral blood.

Here the CDR3 DNA reads TGTGCCAGCACCATCCGGTCGAACAATGAGCAGTTCTTC. This codes for CASTIRSNNEQFF. The rearrangement uses TRBV5-4 and TRBJ2-1; D is uncertain. V gave up 6 bases and J gave up 5 bases, with 12 bases separating them. The germline V gene encodes CDR1 SGHNT and CDR2 YYREEE (reference sequence). CDR3 length equals 13 residues.